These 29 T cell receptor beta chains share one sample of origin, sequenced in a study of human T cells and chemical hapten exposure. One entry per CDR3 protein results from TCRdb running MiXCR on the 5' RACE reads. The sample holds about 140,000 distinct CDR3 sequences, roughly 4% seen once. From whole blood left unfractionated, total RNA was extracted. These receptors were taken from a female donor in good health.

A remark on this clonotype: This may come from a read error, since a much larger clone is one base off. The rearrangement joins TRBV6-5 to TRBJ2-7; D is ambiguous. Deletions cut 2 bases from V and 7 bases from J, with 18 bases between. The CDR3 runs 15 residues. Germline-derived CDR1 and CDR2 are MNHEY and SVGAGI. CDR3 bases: TGTGCCAGCAGTTACGATCGGTACTGCCTTGTGGAGCAGTACTTC. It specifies CASSYDRYCLVEQYF.

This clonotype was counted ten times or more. The CDR3: CASSFSGVQVGYGYTF. As DNA, the CDR3 is TGTGCCAGCAGTTTCAGTGGGGTTCAGGTCGGCTATGGCTACACCTTC. The V and J genes are TRBV12-3 or TRBV12-4 and TRBJ1-2; the D is unclear. The CDR3 runs 16 residues. Trimming pared 3 bases from V and 4 bases from J, leaving 18 bases between.

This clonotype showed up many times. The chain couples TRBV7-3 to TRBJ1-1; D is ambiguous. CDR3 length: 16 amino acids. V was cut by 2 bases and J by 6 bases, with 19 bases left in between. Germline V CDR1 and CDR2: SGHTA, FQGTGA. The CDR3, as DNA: TGTGCCAGCAGCTTAGGATGGAGCCCCAAGGCCCCTGAAGCTTTCTTT. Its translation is CASSLGWSPKAPEAFF.

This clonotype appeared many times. CDR3 sequence (DNA): TGTGCCAGCAGTTTGCGGGGGGCGGCGGTGCAGTACTTC. It specifies CASSLRGAAVQYF. The chain combines TRBV28 with TRBJ2-7; TRBD2 matches at 8 bases. The CDR3 has 13 residues. With 3 bases clipped from V and 9 bases from J, the junction kept 7 bases outside the gene matches. The germline V gene encodes CDR1 MDHEN and CDR2 SYDVKM.

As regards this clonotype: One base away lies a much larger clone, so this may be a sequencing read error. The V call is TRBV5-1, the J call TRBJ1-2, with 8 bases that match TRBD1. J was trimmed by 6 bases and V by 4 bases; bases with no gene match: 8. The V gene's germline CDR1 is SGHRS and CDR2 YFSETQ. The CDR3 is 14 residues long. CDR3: CASSMDRAMDGYTF. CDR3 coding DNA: TGCGCCAGCAGCATGGACAGGGCCATGGATGGCTACACCTTC.

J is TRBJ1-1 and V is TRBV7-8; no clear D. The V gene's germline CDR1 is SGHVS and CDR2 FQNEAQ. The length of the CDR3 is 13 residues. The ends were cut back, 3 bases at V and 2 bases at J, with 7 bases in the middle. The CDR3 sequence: CASSLTRNTEAFF. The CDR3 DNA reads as TGTGCCAGCAGCTTGACACGAAACACTGAAGCTTTCTTT.

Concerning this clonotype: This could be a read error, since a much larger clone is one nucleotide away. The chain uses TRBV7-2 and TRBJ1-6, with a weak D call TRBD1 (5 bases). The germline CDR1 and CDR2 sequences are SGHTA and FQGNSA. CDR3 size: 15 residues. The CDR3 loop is CASSAGRVSHSPLNF. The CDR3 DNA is TGTGCCAGCAGCGCAGGGAGGGTTAGTCATTCACCCCTCAACTTT.

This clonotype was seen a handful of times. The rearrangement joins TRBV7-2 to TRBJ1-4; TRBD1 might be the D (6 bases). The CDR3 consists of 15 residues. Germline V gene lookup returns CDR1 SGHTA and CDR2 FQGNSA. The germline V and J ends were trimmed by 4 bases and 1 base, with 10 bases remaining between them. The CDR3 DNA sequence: TGTGCCAGCAGCTCAGGGGTGGTAACTAATGAAAAACTGTTTTTT. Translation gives CASSSGVVTNEKLFF.

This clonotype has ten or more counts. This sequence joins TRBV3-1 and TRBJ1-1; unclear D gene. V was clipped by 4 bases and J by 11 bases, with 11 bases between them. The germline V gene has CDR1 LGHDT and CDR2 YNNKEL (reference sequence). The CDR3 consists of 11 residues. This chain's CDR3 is CASSREAVAFF. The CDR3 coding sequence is TGTGCCAGCAGCCGGGAAGCAGTTGCTTTCTTT.

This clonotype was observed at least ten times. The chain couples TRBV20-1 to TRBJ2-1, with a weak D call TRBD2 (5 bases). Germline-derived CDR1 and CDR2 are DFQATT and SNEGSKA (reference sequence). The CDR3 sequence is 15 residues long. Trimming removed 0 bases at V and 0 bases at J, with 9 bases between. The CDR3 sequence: CSAREDYSSYNEQFF. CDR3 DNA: TGCAGTGCTAGAGAAGACTACAGCTCCTACAATGAGCAGTTCTTC.

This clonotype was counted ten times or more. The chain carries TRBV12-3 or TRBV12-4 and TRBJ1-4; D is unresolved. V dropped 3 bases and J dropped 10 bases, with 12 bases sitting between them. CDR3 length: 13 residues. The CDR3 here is CASSLQFQGKLFF. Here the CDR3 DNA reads TGTGCCAGCAGTTTGCAGTTTCAAGGAAAACTGTTTTTT.

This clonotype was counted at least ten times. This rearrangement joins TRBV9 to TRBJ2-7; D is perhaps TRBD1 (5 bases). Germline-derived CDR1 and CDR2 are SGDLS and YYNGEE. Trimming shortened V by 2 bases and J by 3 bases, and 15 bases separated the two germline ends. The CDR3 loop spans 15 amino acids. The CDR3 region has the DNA TGTGCCAGCAGCGTGGACACCCGGGTTGACTACGAGCAGTACTTC. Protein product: CASSVDTRVDYEQYF. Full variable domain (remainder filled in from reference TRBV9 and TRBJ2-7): DSGVTQTPKHLITATGQRVTLRCSPRSGDLSVYWYQQSLDQGLQFLIQYYNGEERAKGNILERFSAQQFPDLHSELNLSSLELGDSALYFCASSVDTRVDYEQYFGPGTRLTVT.

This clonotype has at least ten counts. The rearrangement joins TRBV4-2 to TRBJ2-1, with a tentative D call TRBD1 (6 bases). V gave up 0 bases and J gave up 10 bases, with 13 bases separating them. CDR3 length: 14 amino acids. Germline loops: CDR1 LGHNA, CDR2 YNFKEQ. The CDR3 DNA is TGTGCCAGCAGCCAAGAATTAGGGGGTCGCGAGCAGTTCTTC. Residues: CASSQELGGREQFF.

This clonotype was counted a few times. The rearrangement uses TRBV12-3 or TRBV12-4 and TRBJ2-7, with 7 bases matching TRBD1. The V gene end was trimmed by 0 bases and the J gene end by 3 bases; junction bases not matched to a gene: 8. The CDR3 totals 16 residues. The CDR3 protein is CASSLAVPTGYYEQYF. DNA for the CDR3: TGTGCCAGCAGTTTAGCCGTACCGACAGGGTACTACGAGCAGTACTTC.

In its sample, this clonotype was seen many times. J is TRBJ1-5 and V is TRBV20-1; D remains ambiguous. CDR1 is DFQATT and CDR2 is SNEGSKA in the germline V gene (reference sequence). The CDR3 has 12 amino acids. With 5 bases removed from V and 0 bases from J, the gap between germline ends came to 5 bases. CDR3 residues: CSAYRSNQPQHF. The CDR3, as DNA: TGCAGTGCTTATCGTAGCAATCAGCCCCAGCATTTT.

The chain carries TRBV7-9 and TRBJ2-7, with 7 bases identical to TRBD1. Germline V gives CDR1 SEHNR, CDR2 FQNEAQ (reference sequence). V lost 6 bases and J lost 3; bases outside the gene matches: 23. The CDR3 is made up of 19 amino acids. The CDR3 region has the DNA TGTGCCAGCAGTTCTAACACGGGACAGCCGCCCTCACTTATCTACGAGCAGTACTTC. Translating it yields CASSSNTGQPPSLIYEQYF.

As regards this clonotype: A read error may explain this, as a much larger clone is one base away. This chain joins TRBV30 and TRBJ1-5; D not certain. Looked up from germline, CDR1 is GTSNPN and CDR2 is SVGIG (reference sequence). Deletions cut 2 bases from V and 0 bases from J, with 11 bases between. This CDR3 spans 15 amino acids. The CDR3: CAWSTGSRSNQPQHF. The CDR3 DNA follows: TGTGCCTGGAGTACGGGATCCCGTAGCAATCAGCCCCAGCATTTT.

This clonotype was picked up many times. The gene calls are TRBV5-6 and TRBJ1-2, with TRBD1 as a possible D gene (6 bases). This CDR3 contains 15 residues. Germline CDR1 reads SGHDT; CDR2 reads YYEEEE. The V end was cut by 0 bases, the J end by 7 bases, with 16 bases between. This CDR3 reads CASSLGDTTGGGYTF. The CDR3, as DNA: TGTGCCAGCAGCTTGGGGGACACGACAGGCGGTGGCTACACCTTC. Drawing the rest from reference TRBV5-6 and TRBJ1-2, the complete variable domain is DAGVTQSPTHLIKTRGQQVTLRCSPKSGHDTVSWYQQALGQGPQFIFQYYEEEERQRGNFPDRFSGHQFPNYSSELNVNALLLGDSALYLCASSLGDTTGGGYTFGSGTRLTVV.

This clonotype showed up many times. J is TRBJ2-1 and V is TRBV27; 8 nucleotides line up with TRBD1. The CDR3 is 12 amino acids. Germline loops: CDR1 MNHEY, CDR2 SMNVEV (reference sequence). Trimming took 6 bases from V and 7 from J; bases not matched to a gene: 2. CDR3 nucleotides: TGTGCCAGCAGAACAGGGGGGAATGAGCAGTTCTTC. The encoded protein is CASRTGGNEQFF.

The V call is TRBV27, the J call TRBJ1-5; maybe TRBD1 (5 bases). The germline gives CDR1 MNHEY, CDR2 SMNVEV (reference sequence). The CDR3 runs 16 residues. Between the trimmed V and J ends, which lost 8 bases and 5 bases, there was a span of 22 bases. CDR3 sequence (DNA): TGTGCCAGCCTTCCCGGGTTTCGGGGGGGTTATCAGCCCCAGCATTTT. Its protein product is CASLPGFRGGYQPQHF.

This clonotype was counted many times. Here the CDR3 DNA reads TGTGCCAGCAGCTTAGCGGGGGCGGGGGCAGATACGCAGTATTTT. Translated: CASSLAGAGADTQYF. V gene TRBV7-6 combines with J gene TRBJ2-3; TRBD2 might be the D (7 bases). This CDR3 has 15 amino acids. CDR1 and CDR2 (germline): SGHVS, FNYEAQ. Trimming removed 0 bases from V and 4 bases from J, with 11 bases in between.

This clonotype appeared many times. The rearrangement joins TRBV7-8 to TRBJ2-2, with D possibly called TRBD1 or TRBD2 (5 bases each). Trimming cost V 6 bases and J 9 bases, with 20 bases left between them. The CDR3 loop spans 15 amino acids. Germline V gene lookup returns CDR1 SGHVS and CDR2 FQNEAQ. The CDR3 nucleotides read TGTGCCAGCAGACCCGGGGCAGCCGGATTATGGGAGCTGTTTTTT. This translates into CASRPGAAGLWELFF.

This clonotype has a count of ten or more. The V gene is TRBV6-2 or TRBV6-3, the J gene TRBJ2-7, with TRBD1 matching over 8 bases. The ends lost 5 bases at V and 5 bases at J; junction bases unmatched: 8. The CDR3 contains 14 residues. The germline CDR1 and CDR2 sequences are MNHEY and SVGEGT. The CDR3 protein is CASSPRGPIDEQYF. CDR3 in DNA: TGTGCCAGCAGTCCCAGGGGGCCTATTGACGAGCAGTACTTC.

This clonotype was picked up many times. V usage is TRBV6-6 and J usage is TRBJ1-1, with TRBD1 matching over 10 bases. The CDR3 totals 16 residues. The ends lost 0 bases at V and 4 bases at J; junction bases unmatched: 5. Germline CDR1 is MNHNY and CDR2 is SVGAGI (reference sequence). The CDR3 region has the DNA TGTGCCAGCAGTTACTCGACAGGGGGCTGGGGCACTGAAGCTTTCTTT. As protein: CASSYSTGGWGTEAFF.

CDR3 residues: CASRDRGLSEKLFF. CDR3 bases: TGTGCCAGCAGAGACAGGGGATTGAGCGAAAAACTGTTTTTT. The chain recombines TRBV6-5 with TRBJ1-4, with 8 bases identical to TRBD1. CDR3 size: 14 residues. CDR1 and CDR2 from the germline V gene are MNHEY and SVGAGI. The V gene end was trimmed by 6 bases and the J gene end by 8 bases; junction bases not matched to a gene: 8.

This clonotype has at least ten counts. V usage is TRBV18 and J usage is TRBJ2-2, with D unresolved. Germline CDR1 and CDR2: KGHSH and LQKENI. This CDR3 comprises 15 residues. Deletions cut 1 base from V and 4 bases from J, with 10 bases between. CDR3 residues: CASSPQISFTGELFF. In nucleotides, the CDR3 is TGTGCCAGCTCACCACAAATCAGTTTCACCGGGGAGCTGTTTTTT.

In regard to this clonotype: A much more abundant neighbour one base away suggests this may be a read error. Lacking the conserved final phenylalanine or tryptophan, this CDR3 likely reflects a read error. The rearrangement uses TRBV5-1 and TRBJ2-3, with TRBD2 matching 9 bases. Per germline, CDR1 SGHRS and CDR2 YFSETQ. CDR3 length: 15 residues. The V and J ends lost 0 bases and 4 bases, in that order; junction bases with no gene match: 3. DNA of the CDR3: TGCGCCAGCAGCTTGGTACTAGCGGGCGCAGATACGCAGTATTTG. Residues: CASSLVLAGADTQYL.

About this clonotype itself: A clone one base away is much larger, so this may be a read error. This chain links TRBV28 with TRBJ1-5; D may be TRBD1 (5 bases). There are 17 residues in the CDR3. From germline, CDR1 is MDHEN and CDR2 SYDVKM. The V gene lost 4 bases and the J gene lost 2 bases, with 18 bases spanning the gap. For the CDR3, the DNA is TGTGCCAGCAGTTCCCTTCTTTGGGGGAACGGCAATCAGCCCCAGCATTTT. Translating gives CASSSLLWGNGNQPQHF.

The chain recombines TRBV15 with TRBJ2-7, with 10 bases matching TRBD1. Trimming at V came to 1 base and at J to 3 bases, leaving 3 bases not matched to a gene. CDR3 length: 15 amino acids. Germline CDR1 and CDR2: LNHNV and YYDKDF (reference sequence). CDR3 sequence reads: CATSRGDRGIYEQYF. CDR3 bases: TGTGCCACCAGCAGAGGGGACAGGGGTATCTACGAGCAGTACTTC.